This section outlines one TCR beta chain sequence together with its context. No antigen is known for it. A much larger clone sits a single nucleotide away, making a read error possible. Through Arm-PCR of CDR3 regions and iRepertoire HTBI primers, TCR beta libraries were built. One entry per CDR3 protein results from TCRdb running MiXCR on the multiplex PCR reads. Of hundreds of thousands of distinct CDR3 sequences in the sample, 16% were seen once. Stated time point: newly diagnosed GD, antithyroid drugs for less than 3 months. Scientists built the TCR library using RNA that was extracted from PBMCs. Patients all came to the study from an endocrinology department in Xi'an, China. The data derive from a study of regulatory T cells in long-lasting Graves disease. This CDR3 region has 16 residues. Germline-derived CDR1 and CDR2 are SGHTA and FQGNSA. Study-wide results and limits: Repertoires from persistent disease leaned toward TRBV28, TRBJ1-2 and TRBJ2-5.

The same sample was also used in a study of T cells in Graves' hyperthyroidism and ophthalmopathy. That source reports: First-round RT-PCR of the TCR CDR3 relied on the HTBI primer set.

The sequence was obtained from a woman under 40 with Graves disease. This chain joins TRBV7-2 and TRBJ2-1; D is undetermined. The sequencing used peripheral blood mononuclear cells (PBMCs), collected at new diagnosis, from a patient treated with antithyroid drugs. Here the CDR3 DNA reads TGTGCCAGCAGCTCCCAATTGAGAGTCTCCTACAATGAGCAGTCCTTC. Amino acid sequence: CASSSQLRVSYNEQSF.